The TCR beta chain under discussion was sequenced for a study of shared clonotypes between healthy human individuals. Clones were sequenced by immunoSEQ multiplex PCR, and TCRdb holds only the in-frame ones, with some missing. In the table there are about 320,000 clones, roughly 84% of which are singletons. Broader study findings: Blood alone was sampled, and tissue repertoires likely differ. It was observed that 5% to 6% of naive CD4 clonotypes were shared across several donors.

Details on this clone: Its antigen is currently unknown.

The CDR3 consists of 20 residues. V was clipped by 4 bases and J by 1 base; unmatched bases: 16. Germline V gives CDR1 MDHEN, CDR2 SYDVKM. The sample comprised memory CD8+ T cells sorted from blood. Sample subset: CD45RO+ cells pooled with CCR7-negative TemRA cells. The sequence was collected from a man aged 18 to 29 in good health. This chain uses TRBV28 with TRBJ2-6; 7 nucleotides align to TRBD1. The CDR3 region is CASSSLIQGNGPSGANVLTF. CDR3 nucleotides: TGTGCCAGCAGTTCTTTAATACAGGGGAATGGGCCGTCTGGGGCCAACGTCCTGACTTTC.